This TCR beta chain was identified in a study of blood T cell repertoires in COVID-19. For the study at large: The origin of the acute and convalescent COVID-19 samples was the United States, Italy and Spain. Sample material is recorded as cDNA or gDNA derived from T cells, B-cell-depleted T cells, or PBMCs.

In the original analysis: How many nucleated cells were present was estimated from reference gene primer amplification. Sequencing was performed with immunoSEQ multiplex PCR; in TCRdb, only in-frame clones are kept and a portion is missing. V, J and clone size derive from that table, while D and trimming were established from the DNA sequence. Of about 120,000 clones in the sample, around 88% are singletons; the top ten hold 0.7% to 0.9%. Germline V gene sequence: CDR1 MGHDK, CDR2 SYGVNS. With 4 bases removed from V and 5 bases from J, the gap between germline ends came to 5 bases. This CDR3 is built from 11 residues.

Sequenced: peripheral blood. This clonotype was sampled from a woman between 50 and 59 years old with active or convalescent COVID-19. The chain carries TRBV25-1 and TRBJ2-5; perhaps TRBD2 as D (5 bases). Here the CDR3 reads CASSGGETQYF. Written as DNA, the CDR3 is TGTGCCAGCAGTGGAGGGGAGACCCAGTACTTC.